This T cell receptor (beta chain) was documented in a study of blood T cells in healthy people across ages. The use of a sample-barcoded 5' primer and a J-beta primer mix characterized a second PCR of roughly 6 to 11 cycles. One entry per CDR3 protein results from TCRdb running MiXCR on the 5' RACE reads. The profile shows about 670,000 distinct CDR3 sequences, roughly half of them singletons. In the case of this clonotype: This may stem from a read error, because a much larger clone lies one nucleotide away.

What was sequenced was blood. This clonotype originated in a woman over 75 in good health.

The CDR3 protein is CASTRASNNEQFF. CDR3 in DNA: TGCGCCAGCACACGAGCGTCTAACAATGAGCAGTTCTTC. The chain carries TRBV5-1 and TRBJ2-1; D unresolved. Trimming removed 6 bases at V and 5 bases at J, with 12 bases between. In germline, CDR1 is SGHRS, CDR2 YFSETQ. The CDR3 runs 13 residues. The full variable domain, completed using reference TRBV5-1 and TRBJ2-1, is KAGVTQTPRYLIKTRGQQVTLSCSPISGHRSVSWYQQTPGQGLQFLFEYFSETQRNKGNFPGRFSGRQFSNSRSEMNVSTLELGDSALYLCASTRASNNEQFFGPGTRLTVL.